A single T cell receptor beta chain is shown here with its context. This sample was included in a study of shared clonotypes between healthy human individuals. The assay was immunoSEQ multiplex PCR, and TCRdb's table has in-frame clones only and misses some. The sample carries about 110,000 clones, around 73% recorded once. Trimming cost V 6 bases and J 4 bases; bases outside gene matches: 5. The CDR3 is 16 residues long. Germline V gives CDR1 SGHAT, CDR2 FQNNGV. Source material: memory CD8+ T cells sorted from blood. Subset meaning: CD45RO+ cells pooled with CCR7-negative TemRA cells. The V and J genes are TRBV11-2 and TRBJ2-1; TRBD2 aligns across 14 bases. The clonotype comes from a woman aged 25 to 45 in good health. DNA for the CDR3: TGTGCCAGCAGACCCCGGACTAGCGGGAGGTACAATGAGCAGTTCTTC. It yields the protein CASRPRTSGRYNEQFF.